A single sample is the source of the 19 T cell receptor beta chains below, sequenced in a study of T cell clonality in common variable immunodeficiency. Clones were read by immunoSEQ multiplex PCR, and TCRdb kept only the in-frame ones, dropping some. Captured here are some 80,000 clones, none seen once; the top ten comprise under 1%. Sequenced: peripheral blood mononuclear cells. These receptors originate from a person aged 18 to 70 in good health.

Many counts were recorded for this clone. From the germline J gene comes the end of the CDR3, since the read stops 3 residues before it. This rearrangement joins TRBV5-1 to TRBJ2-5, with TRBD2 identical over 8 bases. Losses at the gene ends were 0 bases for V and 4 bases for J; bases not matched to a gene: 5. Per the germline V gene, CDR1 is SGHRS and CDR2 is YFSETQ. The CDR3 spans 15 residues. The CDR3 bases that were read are TGCGCCAGCAGCTTGGTTACGGCGGGGGGAGAGACC. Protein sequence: CASSLVTAGGET. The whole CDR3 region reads CASSLVTAGGETQYF. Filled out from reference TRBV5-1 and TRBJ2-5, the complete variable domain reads KAGVTQTPRYLIKTRGQQVTLSCSPISGHRSVSWYQQTPGQGLQFLFEYFSETQRNKGNFPGRFSGRQFSNSRSEMNVSTLELGDSALYLCASSLVTAGGETQYFGPGTRLLVL.

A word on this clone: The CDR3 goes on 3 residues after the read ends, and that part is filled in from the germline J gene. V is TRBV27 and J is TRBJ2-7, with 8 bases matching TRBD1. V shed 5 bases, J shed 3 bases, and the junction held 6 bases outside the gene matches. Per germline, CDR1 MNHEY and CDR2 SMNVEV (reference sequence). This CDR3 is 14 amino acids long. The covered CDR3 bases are TGTGCCAGCAGTAACAGGGGGGATGTCTACGAG. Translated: CASSNRGDVYE. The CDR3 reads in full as CASSNRGDVYEQYF.

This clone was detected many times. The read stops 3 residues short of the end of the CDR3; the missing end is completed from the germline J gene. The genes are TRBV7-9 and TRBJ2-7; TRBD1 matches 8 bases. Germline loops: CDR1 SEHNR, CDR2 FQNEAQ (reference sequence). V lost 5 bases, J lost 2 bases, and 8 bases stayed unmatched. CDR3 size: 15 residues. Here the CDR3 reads CASSRIGQGTYEQYF. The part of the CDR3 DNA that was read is TGTGCCAGCAGCCGTATTGGACAGGGAACCTACGAG.

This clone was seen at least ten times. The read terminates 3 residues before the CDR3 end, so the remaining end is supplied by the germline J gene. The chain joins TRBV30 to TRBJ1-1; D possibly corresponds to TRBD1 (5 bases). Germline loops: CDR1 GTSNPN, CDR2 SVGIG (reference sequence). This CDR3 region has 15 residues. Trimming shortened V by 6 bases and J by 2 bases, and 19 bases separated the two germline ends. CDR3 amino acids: CACQRGPLGNTEAFF. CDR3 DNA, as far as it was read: TGTGCCTGCCAGAGGGGCCCCCTAGGTAACACTGAA.

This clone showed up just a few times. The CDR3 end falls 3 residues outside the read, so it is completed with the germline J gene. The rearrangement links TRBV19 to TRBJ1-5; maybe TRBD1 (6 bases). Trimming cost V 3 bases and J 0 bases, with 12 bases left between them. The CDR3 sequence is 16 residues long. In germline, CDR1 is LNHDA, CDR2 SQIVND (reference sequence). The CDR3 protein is CASSIGGAYSNQPQHF. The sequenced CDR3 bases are TGTGCCAGTAGTATCGGGGGGGCTTATAGCAATCAGCCC.

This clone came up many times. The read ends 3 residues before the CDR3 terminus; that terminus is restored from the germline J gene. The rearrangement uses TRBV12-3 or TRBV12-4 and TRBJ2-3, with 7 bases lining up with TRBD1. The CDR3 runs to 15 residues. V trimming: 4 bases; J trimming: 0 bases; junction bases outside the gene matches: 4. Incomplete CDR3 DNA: TGTGCCAGCAGTTCGGACAGGAAAAGCACAGATACG. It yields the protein CASSSDRKSTDT. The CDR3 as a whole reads CASSSDRKSTDTQYF.

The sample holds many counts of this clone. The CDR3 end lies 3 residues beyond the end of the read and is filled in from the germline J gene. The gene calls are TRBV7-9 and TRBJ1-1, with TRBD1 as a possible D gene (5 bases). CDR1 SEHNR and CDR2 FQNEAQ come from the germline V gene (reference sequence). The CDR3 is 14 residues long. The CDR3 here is CASSLAGQENRAFF. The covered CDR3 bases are TGTGCCAGCAGCTTAGCGGGGCAGGAAAATCGA.

Partial CDR3 DNA: TGTGCCAGTAGGATGAGCGGGAGAAGCTACAATGAC. Its translation is CASRMSGRSYND. The full CDR3 protein reads CASRMSGRSYNDYTF. The chain combines TRBV19 with TRBJ1-2; D is unclear. The CDR3 is cut off 3 residues early in the read; its end comes from the germline J gene. Germline CDR1 is LNHDA and CDR2 is SQIVND (reference sequence). CDR3 length: 15 amino acids.

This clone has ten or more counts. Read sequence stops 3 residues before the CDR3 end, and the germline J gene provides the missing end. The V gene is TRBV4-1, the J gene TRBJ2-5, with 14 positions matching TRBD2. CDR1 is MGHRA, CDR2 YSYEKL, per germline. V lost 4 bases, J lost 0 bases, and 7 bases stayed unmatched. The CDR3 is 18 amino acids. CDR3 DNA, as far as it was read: TGCGCCAGCAGCCGTGAGGGGACTAGCGGGAGTCACCAAGAGACC. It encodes CASSREGTSGSHQET. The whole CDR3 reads CASSREGTSGSHQETQYF.

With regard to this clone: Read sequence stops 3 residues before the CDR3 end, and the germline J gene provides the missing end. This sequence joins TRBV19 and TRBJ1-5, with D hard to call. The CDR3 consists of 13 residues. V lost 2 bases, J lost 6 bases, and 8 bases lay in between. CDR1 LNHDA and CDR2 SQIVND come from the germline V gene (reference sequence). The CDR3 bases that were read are TGTGCCAGTAGTATATTTGAGGGTCAGCCC. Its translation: CASSIFEGQP. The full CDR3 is CASSIFEGQPQHF.

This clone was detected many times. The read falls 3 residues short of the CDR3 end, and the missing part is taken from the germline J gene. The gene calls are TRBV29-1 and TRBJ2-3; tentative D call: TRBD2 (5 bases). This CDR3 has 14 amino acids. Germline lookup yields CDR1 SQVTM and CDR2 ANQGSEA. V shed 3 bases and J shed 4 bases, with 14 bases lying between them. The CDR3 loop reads CSVDPGLGADTQYF. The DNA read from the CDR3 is TGCAGCGTTGACCCGGGGTTGGGAGCAGATACG.

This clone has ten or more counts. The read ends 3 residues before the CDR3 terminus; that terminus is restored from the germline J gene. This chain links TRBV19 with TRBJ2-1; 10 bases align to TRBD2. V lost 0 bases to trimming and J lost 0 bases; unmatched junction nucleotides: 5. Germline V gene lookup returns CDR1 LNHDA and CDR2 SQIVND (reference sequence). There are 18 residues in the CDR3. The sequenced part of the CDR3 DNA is TGTGCCAGTAGTATAGATGGGGCTAGCGGGGGCTCCTACAATGAG. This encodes CASSIDGASGGSYNE. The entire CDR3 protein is CASSIDGASGGSYNEQFF.

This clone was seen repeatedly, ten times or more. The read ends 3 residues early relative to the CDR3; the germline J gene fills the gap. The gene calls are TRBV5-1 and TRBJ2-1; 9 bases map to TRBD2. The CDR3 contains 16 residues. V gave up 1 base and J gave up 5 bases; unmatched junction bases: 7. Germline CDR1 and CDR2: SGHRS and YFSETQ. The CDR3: CASSLRGGREHNEQFF. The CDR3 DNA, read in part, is TGCGCCAGCAGCTTGAGAGGCGGGAGGGAGCACAATGAG.

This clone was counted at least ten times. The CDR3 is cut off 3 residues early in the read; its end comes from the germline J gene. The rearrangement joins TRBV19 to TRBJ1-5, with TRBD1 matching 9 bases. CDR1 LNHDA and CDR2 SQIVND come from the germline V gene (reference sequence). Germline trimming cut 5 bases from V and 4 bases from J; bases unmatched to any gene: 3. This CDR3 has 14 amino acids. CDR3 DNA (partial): TGTGCCAGTAGTCGGACAGGGGATAATCAGCCC. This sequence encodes CASSRTGDNQP. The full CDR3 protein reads CASSRTGDNQPQHF.

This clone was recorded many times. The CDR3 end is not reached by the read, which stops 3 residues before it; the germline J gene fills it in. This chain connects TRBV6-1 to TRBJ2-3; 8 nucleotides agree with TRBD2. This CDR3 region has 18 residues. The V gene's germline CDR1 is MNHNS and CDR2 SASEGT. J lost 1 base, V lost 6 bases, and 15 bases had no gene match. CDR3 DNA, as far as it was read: TGTGCCAGCAGCGAAAGGCGTTTGGCGGGAGGCCGCACAGATACG. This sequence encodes CASSERRLAGGRTDT. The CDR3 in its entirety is CASSERRLAGGRTDTQYF.

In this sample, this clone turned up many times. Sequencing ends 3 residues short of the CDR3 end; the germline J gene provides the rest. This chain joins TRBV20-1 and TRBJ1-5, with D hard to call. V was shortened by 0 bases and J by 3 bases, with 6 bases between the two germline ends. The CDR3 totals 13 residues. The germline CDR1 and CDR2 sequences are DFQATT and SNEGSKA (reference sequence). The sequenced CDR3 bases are TGCAGTGCTAGAGAACAGCTCAATCAGCCC. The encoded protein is CSAREQLNQP. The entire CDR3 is CSAREQLNQPQHF.

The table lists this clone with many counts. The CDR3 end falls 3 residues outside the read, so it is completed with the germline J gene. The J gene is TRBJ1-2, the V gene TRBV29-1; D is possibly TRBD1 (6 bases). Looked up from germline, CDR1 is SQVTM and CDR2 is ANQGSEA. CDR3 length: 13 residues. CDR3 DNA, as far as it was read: TGCAGCGTTGAAGATCTGGGGGCGCGGGGC. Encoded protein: CSVEDLGARG. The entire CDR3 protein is CSVEDLGARGYTF. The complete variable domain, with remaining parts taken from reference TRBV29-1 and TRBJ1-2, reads SAVISQKPSRDICQRGTSLTIQCQVDSQVTMMFWYRQQPGQSLTLIATANQGSEATYESGFVIDKFPISRPNLTFSTLTVSNMSPEDSSIYLCSVEDLGARGYTFGSGTRLTVV.

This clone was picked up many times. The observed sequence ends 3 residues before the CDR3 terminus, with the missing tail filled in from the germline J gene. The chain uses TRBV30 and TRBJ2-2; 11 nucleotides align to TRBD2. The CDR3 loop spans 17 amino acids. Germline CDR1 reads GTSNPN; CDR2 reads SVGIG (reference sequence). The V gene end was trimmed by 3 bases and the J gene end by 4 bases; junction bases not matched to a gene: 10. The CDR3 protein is CAWRDELAGVSTGELFF. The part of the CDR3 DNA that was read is TGTGCCTGGAGAGACGAACTAGCGGGAGTCTCCACCGGGGAG.

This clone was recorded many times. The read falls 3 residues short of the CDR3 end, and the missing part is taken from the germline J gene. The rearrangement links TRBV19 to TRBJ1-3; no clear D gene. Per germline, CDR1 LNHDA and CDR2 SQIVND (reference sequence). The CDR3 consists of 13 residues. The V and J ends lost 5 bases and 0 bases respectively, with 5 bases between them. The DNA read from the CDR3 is TGTGCCAGTAGTCGGTACTCTGGAAACACC. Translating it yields CASSRYSGNT. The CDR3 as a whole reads CASSRYSGNTIYF. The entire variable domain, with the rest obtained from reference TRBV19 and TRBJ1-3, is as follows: DGGITQSPKYLFRKEGQNVTLSCEQNLNHDAMYWYRQDPGQGLRLIYYSQIVNDFQKGDIAEGYSVSREKKESFPLTVTSAQKNPTAFYLCASSRYSGNTIYFGEGSWLTVV.